This T cell receptor (beta chain) was identified in a study of blood T cell repertoires in COVID-19. CDR3 size: 14 residues. V lost 2 bases and J 4 bases, leaving 12 bases between the germline ends. Per the germline V gene, CDR1 is LGHNA and CDR2 is YNFKEQ. The assay was immunoSEQ multiplex PCR, and TCRdb's table has in-frame clones only and misses some. The sample lists more than 200,000 clones; 70% to 90% were seen once. The chain has TRBV4-2 and TRBJ2-7, with TRBD1 as a possible D gene (5 bases). The sequenced sample consisted of PBMCs or T cells enriched from blood (not recorded which). The TCR originated in a woman in her 50s who had recovered from COVID-19. This chain's CDR3 is CASSQLLGEYEQYF. In nucleotides, the CDR3 is TGTGCCAGCAGCCAACTGCTAGGGGAATACGAGCAGTACTTC.